Listed here are 23 T cell receptor beta chains from one sample, sequenced in a study of beta chain features in type 1 diabetes. Findings and caveats of the study: Type 1 diabetes patients had TCRB CDR3s that were shorter (moderately but significantly so) in all four CD4+ subsets.

Antigen specificity for these receptors is unknown. Expressed TCRB transcripts got sequenced, as all isolated RNA was reverse transcribed. TCRdb's table, derived via immunoSEQ multiplex PCR, lists solely in-frame clones and lacks some. The sample includes over 40,000 clones, 66% of them seen just once. The sample consisted of Tregs from blood. The receptors here all came from a woman aged 18-30 years with type 1 diabetes.

This clone was seen more than once but under ten times. The chain carries TRBV6-1 and TRBJ1-1, with 7 bases fitting TRBD1. The V segment lost 5 bases and the J segment 7 bases; nucleotides outside the gene matches: 7. From germline, CDR1 is MNHNS and CDR2 SASEGT. The CDR3 loop spans 13 amino acids. The CDR3 spells CASSFRNRGEAFF. CDR3 coding DNA: TGTGCCAGCAGTTTCAGGAACAGGGGTGAAGCTTTCTTT.

This chain links TRBV7-2 with TRBJ2-5; D is unresolved. The J call could be wrong; TRBJ2-7 is a better fit for the DNA end. Germline-derived CDR1 and CDR2 are SGHTA and FQGNSA. This CDR3 comprises 12 residues. The CDR3 DNA follows: TGTGCCAGCAGCTCATTCTCCTACGAGCAGTACTTC. This gives the protein CASSSFSYEQYF.

The rearrangement uses TRBV7-2 and TRBJ2-7; TRBD2 agrees at 11 bases. The CDR3 length is 16 residues. Germline CDR1 SGHTA, CDR2 FQGNSA. V lost 1 base and J lost 2; bases outside the gene matches: 4. CDR3 DNA: TGTGCCAGCAGCTTAGAAGGGACTAGCGGAACCTACGAGCAGTACTTC. This codes for CASSLEGTSGTYEQYF.

The chain is built from TRBV19 and TRBJ2-2; 9 nucleotides line up with TRBD2. The CDR3 has 12 amino acids. Germline CDR1 and CDR2: LNHDA and SQIVND (reference sequence). V gave up 6 bases and J gave up 13 bases; unmatched junction bases: 6. The CDR3 nucleotides read TGTGCCAGTAGAGCGGGAGGTTGGGGGCTGTTTTTT. It translates to CASRAGGWGLFF.

The V gene is TRBV7-9, the J gene TRBJ1-3, with D unclear. Trimming took off 7 bases at V and 1 base at J, with 8 bases between the two ends. The CDR3 is made up of 13 amino acids. Per the germline V gene, CDR1 is SEHNR and CDR2 is FQNEAQ (reference sequence). DNA of the CDR3: TGTGCCAGCACCCCGGGGTCTGGAAACACCATATATTTT. It codes for CASTPGSGNTIYF.

The V call is TRBV28, the J call TRBJ2-7; 13 bases fit TRBD2. Trimming took 5 bases from V and 2 from J; bases not matched to a gene: 6. Germline-derived CDR1 and CDR2 are MDHEN and SYDVKM. This CDR3 is 16 amino acids long. The CDR3 coding sequence is TGTGCCAGCAGTCTGTCGACTAGCGGGGGGACCTACGAGCAGTACTTC. Its translation is CASSLSTSGGTYEQYF.

This chain joins TRBV5-5 and TRBJ1-2; D unresolved. The CDR3 sequence is 14 residues long. Germline values: CDR1 SGHKS, CDR2 YYEKEE (reference sequence). Trimming pared 6 bases from V and 2 bases from J, leaving 14 bases between. The CDR3 DNA follows: TGTGCCAGCACCCCGAAGGAGCCAAACTATGGCTACACCTTC. Protein sequence: CASTPKEPNYGYTF.

This clone has more than one count but fewer than ten. The chain employs TRBV6-6 and TRBJ2-7; D is possibly TRBD2 (6 bases). CDR1 is MNHNY, CDR2 SVGAGI, per germline (reference sequence). V lost 0 bases and J lost 3, with 12 bases in between. CDR3 length equals 15 residues. The CDR3 sequence is CASSYSKRAHYEQYF. Written as DNA, the CDR3 is TGTGCCAGCAGTTACTCGAAGCGGGCCCACTACGAGCAGTACTTC.

The chain is built from TRBV18 and TRBJ2-7; D ambiguous. Trimming took 0 bases from V and 5 from J, leaving 8 bases between them. Germline assignment: CDR1 KGHSH and CDR2 LQKENI. CDR3 size: 13 residues. CDR3 nucleotides: TGTGCCAGCTCACCACCGTCCCAGGACGAGCAGTACTTC. Its translation is CASSPPSQDEQYF.

This chain links TRBV5-1 with TRBJ1-1, with a tentative D call TRBD1 (6 bases). The CDR3 runs to 13 residues. V was shortened by 0 bases and J by 4 bases, with 7 bases between the two germline ends. Germline V lookup: CDR1 SGHRS, CDR2 YFSETQ. The CDR3 nucleotides are TGCGCCAGCAGCTTGGAACAGGGCACTGAAGCTTTCTTT. It yields the protein CASSLEQGTEAFF.

This clone has more than one count but fewer than ten. V and J are TRBV21-1 and TRBJ2-7; the table's D gene call, TRBD2, was not cross checked with the DNA. TRBV21-1 corresponds to a pseudogene. The CDR3 runs to 15 residues. The CDR3 spells CASSKGRGRAGEQYF. The CDR3 DNA reads TGTGCCAGCAGCAAAGGGAGAGGGAGAGCTGGCGAGCAGTACTTC.

This CDR3 is CASSFGQGADTQYF. DNA for the CDR3: TGTGCCAGCAGCTTCGGGCAGGGGGCAGATACGCAGTATTTT. This chain links TRBV7-2 with TRBJ2-3; the match to TRBD1 covers 7 bases. Germline V CDR1 and CDR2: SGHTA, FQGNSA. Trimming cost V 3 bases and J 4 bases; bases outside gene matches: 4. The CDR3 sequence is 14 residues long.

The J gene is TRBJ1-5, the V gene TRBV6-1; a weak D match, TRBD1 (6 bases). V was clipped by 2 bases and J by 7 bases, with 18 bases between them. Germline CDR1 is MNHNS and CDR2 is SASEGT. The CDR3 length is 16 residues. The CDR3 is CASSEFGAGVGQPQHF. The CDR3 DNA is TGTGCCAGCAGTGAATTTGGGGCAGGGGTGGGCCAGCCCCAGCATTTT.

This chain uses TRBV7-2 with TRBJ1-6; perhaps TRBD1 as D (6 bases). The ends were cut back, 7 bases at V and 9 bases at J, with 16 bases in the middle. The CDR3 has 14 amino acids. The germline CDR1 and CDR2 sequences are SGHTA and FQGNSA. CDR3 sequence reads: CASTQGPFPSPLHF. CDR3 bases: TGTGCCAGCACCCAGGGGCCATTTCCTTCACCCCTCCACTTT.

The CDR3 reads CASSLSSGQGEQFF. The DNA of the CDR3 is TGTGCCAGCAGCTTAAGTTCAGGGCAGGGCGAGCAGTTCTTC. This rearrangement joins TRBV7-9 to TRBJ2-1, with a tentative D call TRBD1 (5 bases). The CDR3 has 14 residues. Between the trimmed V and J ends, which lost 2 bases and 10 bases, there was a span of 15 bases. Germline CDR1 reads SEHNR; CDR2 reads FQNEAQ (reference sequence).

The rearrangement uses TRBV6-5 and TRBJ1-1; a weak D match, TRBD1 (5 bases). The germline CDR1 and CDR2 sequences are MNHEY and SVGAGI. This CDR3 has 14 amino acids. V was cut by 4 bases and J by 1 base, with 10 bases left in between. Here the CDR3 reads CASSWAGRNTEAFF. In nucleotides, the CDR3 is TGTGCCAGCAGTTGGGCGGGGCGGAACACTGAAGCTTTCTTT.

The genes are TRBV7-2 and TRBJ1-4; D gene ambiguous. CDR1 is SGHTA, CDR2 FQGNSA, per germline. This CDR3 is 16 amino acids long. The V end lost 2 bases, the J end lost 0 bases, and 10 bases lay between the germline ends. The CDR3 DNA is TGTGCCAGCAGCTTATATGTCGGAGCAACTAATGAAAAACTGTTTTTT. Residues: CASSLYVGATNEKLFF. Using reference TRBV7-2 and TRBJ1-4 for the parts outside the CDR3, the full variable domain is GAGVSQSPSNKVTEKGKDVELRCDPISGHTALYWYRQSLGQGLEFLIYFQGNSAPDKSGLPSDRFSAERTGGSVSTLTIQRTQQEDSAVYLCASSLYVGATNEKLFFGSGTQLSVL.

This clone has just a few counts. V and J are TRBV29-1 and TRBJ2-3, with 13 bases lining up with TRBD2. V trimming: 6 bases; J trimming: 1 base; junction bases outside the gene matches: 4. The germline V gene has CDR1 SQVTM and CDR2 ANQGSEA. This CDR3 region has 15 residues. The CDR3 is CSVDGLAGGTDTQYF. The CDR3 DNA reads as TGCAGCGTCGACGGACTAGCGGGAGGCACAGATACGCAGTATTTT.

J is TRBJ2-7 and V is TRBV18; D is possibly TRBD1 (6 bases). The CDR3 length is 14 residues. Germline CDR1 reads KGHSH; CDR2 reads LQKENI. V was cut by 3 bases and J by 6 bases, with 15 bases left in between. CDR3 bases: TGTGCCAGCTCACCGAGGGACACCACCTCCGAGCAGTACTTC. Translation: CASSPRDTTSEQYF.

In DNA form, the CDR3 reads TGTGCCAGCAGCCTCGGACAGGGTAATTCACCCCTCCACTTT. Encoded protein: CASSLGQGNSPLHF. This chain uses TRBV5-6 with TRBJ1-6; 8 bases map to TRBD1. The CDR3 length is 14 residues. Germline CDR1 and CDR2: SGHDT and YYEEEE. With V trimmed by 4 bases and J by 6 bases, 3 bases remained unmatched.

The chain has TRBV9 and TRBJ2-1; no definite D call. This CDR3 is 13 amino acids long. The V gene's germline CDR1 is SGDLS and CDR2 YYNGEE. Trimming shortened V by 3 bases and J by 10 bases, and 14 bases separated the two germline ends. CDR3 coding DNA: TGTGCCAGCAGCGCCCAATCAGGATCCGAGCAGTTCTTC. Translating gives CASSAQSGSEQFF.

A single count supports this clone. The chain joins TRBV13 to TRBJ2-7; D gene unclear. CDR1 PRHDT and CDR2 FYEKMQ come from the germline V gene (reference sequence). Trimming left V 5 bases short and J 5 bases short, with 7 bases between. This CDR3 comprises 11 residues. The CDR3 protein is CASSRRDEQYF. CDR3 coding DNA: TGTGCCAGCAGCCGCCGGGACGAGCAGTACTTC.

The V call is TRBV5-1, the J call TRBJ1-2; 7 bases align to TRBD1. Germline V gene lookup returns CDR1 SGHRS and CDR2 YFSETQ. The CDR3 totals 15 residues. Germline trimming cut 0 bases from V and 8 bases from J; bases unmatched to any gene: 10. CDR3 protein: CASSLGIPGQKGYTF. CDR3 sequence (DNA): TGCGCCAGCAGCTTGGGGATTCCGGGACAGAAGGGCTACACCTTC.